These 8 T cell receptor beta chains share one sample of origin, sequenced in a study of blood T cell repertoires in COVID-19. The data were produced by immunoSEQ multiplex PCR, yet TCRdb's version contains in-frame clones alone and is incomplete. The data show 450,000 or so clones, nearly 90% seen once. The sample comprised peripheral blood. The receptors were sampled from a man aged 18 to 29 with COVID-19, enrolled during active disease.

This clone was detected only once. The V call is TRBV9, the J call TRBJ2-5; 7 nucleotides match TRBD1. J gave up 5 bases and V 0 bases, and 7 bases lay outside the gene matches. The CDR3 consists of 15 residues. The germline V gene has CDR1 SGDLS and CDR2 YYNGEE. CDR3 in amino acids: CASSVEGAVGETQYF. DNA of the CDR3: TGTGCCAGCAGCGTAGAGGGGGCGGTAGGGGAGACCCAGTACTTC.

This clone was recorded only once. The rearrangement uses TRBV6-5 and TRBJ2-1; 9 bases agree with TRBD2. Trimming took 2 bases from V and 7 from J; bases not matched to a gene: 6. The CDR3 runs to 15 residues. Per germline, CDR1 MNHEY and CDR2 SVGAGI. CDR3 residues: CASSYRRLAVNEQFF. CDR3 in DNA: TGTGCCAGCAGTTACCGAAGACTAGCGGTAAATGAGCAGTTCTTC.

V gene TRBV7-9 combines with J gene TRBJ1-4, with D unclear. V lost 1 base to trimming and J lost 4 bases, with 13 bases between them. Germline V gene data show CDR1 as SEHNR and CDR2 as FQNEAQ (reference sequence). CDR3 length: 16 residues. The CDR3: CASSLGGPRHNEKLFF. The CDR3, as DNA: TGTGCCAGCAGCTTAGGAGGGCCCCGACATAATGAAAAACTGTTTTTT.

This clone came up a few times. This sample includes further DNA sequences coding for the same CDR3. The chain has TRBV2 and TRBJ1-3, with unresolved D. The germline gives CDR1 SNHLY, CDR2 FYNNEI. The CDR3 has 14 amino acids. V was cut by 1 base and J by 0 bases, with 4 bases left in between. This CDR3 is CASSEGGSGNTIYF. The CDR3 DNA is TGTGCCAGCAGTGAAGGAGGCTCTGGAAACACCATATATTTT.

The rearrangement links TRBV10-2 to TRBJ2-3; 7 nucleotides match TRBD2. J was trimmed by 1 base and V by 2 bases; bases with no gene match: 3. The CDR3 runs to 15 residues. CDR1 and CDR2 from the germline V gene are WSHSY and SAAADI. The CDR3 DNA is TGCGCCAGCAGTGAGATCGCGGGGGGCACAGATACGCAGTATTTT. Translation gives CASSEIAGGTDTQYF.

Only a few counts were recorded for this clone. This chain connects TRBV5-5 to TRBJ1-1; D call uncertain. CDR1 is SGHKS and CDR2 is YYEKEE in the germline V gene (reference sequence). This CDR3 is built from 14 residues. The V end was cut by 0 bases, the J end by 10 bases, with 16 bases between. The CDR3 reads CASSLEDGGIIAFF. DNA of the CDR3: TGTGCCAGCAGCTTGGAGGACGGAGGGATTATAGCTTTCTTT.

The chain links TRBV6-1 to TRBJ2-5; 11 nucleotides agree with TRBD2. The CDR3 spans 16 residues. V shed 4 bases, J shed 3 bases, and the junction held 7 bases outside the gene matches. Germline CDR1 is MNHNS and CDR2 is SASEGT. CDR3: CASSVRLAGLKETQYF. CDR3 nucleotide sequence: TGTGCCAGCAGTGTCCGACTAGCGGGGCTAAAAGAGACCCAGTACTTC.

J is TRBJ2-7 and V is TRBV14; 16 positions agree with TRBD2. This CDR3 has 19 residues. The J segment lost 0 bases and the V segment lost 0 bases, leaving 5 bases of the junction unmatched. The germline CDR1 and CDR2 sequences are SGHDN and FVKESK. CDR3 in amino acids: CASSQDRGLAGGRSYEQYF. The CDR3 DNA follows: TGTGCCAGCAGCCAAGATAGGGGACTAGCGGGAGGGCGCTCCTACGAGCAGTACTTC.